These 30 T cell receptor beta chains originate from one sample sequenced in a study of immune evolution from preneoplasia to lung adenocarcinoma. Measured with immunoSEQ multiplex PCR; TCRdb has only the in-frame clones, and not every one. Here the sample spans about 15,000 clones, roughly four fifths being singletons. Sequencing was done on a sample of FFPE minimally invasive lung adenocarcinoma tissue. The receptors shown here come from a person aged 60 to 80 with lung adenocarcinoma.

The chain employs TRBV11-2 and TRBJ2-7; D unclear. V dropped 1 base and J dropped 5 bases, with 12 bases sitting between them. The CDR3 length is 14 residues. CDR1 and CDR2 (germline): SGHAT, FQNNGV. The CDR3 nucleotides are TGTGCCAGCAGCTTAGCGGACCACATAAACGAGCAGTACTTC. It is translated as CASSLADHINEQYF.

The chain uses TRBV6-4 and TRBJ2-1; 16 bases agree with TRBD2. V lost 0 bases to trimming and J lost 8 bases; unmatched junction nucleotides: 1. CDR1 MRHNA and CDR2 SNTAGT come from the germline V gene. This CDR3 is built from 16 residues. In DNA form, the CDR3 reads TGTGCCAGCAGTGACTCTGGGACTAGCGGGGGGGATGAGCAGTTCTTC. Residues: CASSDSGTSGGDEQFF.

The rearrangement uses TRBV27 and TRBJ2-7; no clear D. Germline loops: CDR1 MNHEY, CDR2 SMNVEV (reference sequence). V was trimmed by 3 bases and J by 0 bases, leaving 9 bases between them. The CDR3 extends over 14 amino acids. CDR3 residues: CASSLYRDSYEQYF. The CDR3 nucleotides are TGTGCCAGCAGTTTGTACAGAGACTCCTACGAGCAGTACTTC.

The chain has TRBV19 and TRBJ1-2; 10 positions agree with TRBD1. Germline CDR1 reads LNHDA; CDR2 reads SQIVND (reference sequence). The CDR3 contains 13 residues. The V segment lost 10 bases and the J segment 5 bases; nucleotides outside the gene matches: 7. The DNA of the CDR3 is TGTGCCACGAGGGACAGGGGCTGGTATGGCTACACCTTC. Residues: CATRDRGWYGYTF. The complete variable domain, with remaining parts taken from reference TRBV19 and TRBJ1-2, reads DGGITQSPKYLFRKEGQNVTLSCEQNLNHDAMYWYRQDPGQGLRLIYYSQIVNDFQKGDIAEGYSVSREKKESFPLTVTSAQKNPTAFYLCATRDRGWYGYTFGSGTRLTVV.

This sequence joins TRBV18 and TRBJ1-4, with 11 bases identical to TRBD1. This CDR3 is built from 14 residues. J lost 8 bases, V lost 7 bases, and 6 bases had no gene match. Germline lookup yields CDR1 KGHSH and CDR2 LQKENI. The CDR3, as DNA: TGTGCCAGCTTCATGGACAGGGGGCAAGAAAAACTGTTTTTT. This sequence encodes CASFMDRGQEKLFF.

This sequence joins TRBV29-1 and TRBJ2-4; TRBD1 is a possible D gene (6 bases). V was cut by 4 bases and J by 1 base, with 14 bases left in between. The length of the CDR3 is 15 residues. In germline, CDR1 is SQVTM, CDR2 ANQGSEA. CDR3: CSVVSGELAKNIQYF. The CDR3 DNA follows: TGCAGCGTTGTATCAGGGGAGTTGGCCAAAAACATTCAGTACTTC.

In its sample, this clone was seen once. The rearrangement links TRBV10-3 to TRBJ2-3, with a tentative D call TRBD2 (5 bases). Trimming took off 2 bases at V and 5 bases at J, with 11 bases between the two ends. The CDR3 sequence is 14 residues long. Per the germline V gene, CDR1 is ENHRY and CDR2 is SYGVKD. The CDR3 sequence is CAISEAGIVDTQYF. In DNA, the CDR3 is TGTGCCATCAGTGAGGCCGGGATTGTAGATACGCAGTATTTT.

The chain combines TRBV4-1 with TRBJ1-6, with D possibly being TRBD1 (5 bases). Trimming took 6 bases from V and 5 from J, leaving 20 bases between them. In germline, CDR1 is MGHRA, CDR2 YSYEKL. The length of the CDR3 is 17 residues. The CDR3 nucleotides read TGCGCCAGCAGACATGGACGCTTGGGGGATCATAATTCACCCCTCCACTTT. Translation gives CASRHGRLGDHNSPLHF.

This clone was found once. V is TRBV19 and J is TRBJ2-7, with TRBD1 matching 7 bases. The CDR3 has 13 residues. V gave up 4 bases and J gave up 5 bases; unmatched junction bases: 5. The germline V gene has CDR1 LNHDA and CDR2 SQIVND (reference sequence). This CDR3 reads CASSRRQGDEQYF. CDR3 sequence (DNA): TGTGCCAGTAGTAGGAGACAGGGTGACGAGCAGTACTTC.

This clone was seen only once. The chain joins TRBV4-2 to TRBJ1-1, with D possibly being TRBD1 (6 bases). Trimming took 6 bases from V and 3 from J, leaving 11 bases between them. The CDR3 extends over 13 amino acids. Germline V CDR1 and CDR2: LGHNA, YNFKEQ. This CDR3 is CASRRGRDTEAFF. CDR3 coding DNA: TGTGCCAGCAGGAGGGGGAGGGACACTGAAGCTTTCTTT.

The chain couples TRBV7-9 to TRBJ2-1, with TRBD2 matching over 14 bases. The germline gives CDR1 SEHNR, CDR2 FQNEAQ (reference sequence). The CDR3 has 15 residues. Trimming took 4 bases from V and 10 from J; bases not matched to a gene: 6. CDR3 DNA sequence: TGTGCCAGCAGCTCCGGGACTAGCGGGGGTTGGGAGCAGTTCTTC. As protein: CASSSGTSGGWEQFF.

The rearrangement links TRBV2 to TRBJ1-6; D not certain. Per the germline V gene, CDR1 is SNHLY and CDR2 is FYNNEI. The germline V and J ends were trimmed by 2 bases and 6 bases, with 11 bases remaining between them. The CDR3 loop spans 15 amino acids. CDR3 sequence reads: CASSEYRVPNSPLHF. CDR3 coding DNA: TGTGCCAGCAGTGAATATCGGGTACCTAATTCACCCCTCCACTTT.

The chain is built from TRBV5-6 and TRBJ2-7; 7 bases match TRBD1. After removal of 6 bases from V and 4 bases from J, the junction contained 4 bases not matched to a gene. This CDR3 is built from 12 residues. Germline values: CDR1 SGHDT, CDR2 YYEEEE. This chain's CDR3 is CASTRGQYEQYF. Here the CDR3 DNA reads TGTGCCAGCACCCGGGGACAGTACGAGCAGTACTTC.

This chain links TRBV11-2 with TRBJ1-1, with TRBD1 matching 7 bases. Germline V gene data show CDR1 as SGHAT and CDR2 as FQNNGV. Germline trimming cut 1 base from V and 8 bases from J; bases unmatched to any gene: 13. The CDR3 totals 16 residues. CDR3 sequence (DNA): TGTGCCAGCAGCTTAGGGCAGGGGGTATTCAAATTAGAAGCTTTCTTT. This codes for CASSLGQGVFKLEAFF. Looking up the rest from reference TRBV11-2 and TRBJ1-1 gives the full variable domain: EAGVAQSPRYKIIEKRQSVAFWCNPISGHATLYWYQQILGQGPKLLIQFQNNGVVDDSQLPKDRFSAERLKGVDSTLKIQPAKLEDSAVYLCASSLGQGVFKLEAFFGQGTRLTVV.

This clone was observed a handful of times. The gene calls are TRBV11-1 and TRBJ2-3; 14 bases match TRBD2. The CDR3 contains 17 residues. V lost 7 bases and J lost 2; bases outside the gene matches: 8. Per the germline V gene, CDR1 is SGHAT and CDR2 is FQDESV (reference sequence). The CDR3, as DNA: TGTGCCAGCAACCAGGGACTAGCGGGGGAAGTCACAGATACGCAGTATTTT. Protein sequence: CASNQGLAGEVTDTQYF.

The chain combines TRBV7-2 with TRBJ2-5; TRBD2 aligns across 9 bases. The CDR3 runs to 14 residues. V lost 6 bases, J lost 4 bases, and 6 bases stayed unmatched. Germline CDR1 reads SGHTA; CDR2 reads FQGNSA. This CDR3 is CASRKIAGVETQYF. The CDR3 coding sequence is TGTGCCAGCAGGAAGATAGCGGGGGTAGAGACCCAGTACTTC.

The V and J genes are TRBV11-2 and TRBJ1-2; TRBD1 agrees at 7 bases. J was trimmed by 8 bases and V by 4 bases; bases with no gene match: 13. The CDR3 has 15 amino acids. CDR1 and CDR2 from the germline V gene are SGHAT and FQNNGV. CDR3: CASSSARTGREGYTF. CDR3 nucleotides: TGTGCCAGCAGCTCTGCTAGGACAGGCAGGGAAGGCTACACCTTC.

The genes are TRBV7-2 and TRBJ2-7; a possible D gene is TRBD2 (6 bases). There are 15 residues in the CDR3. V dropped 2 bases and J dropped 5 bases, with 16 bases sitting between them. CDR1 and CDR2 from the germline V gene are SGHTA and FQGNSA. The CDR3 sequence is CASSLSAGPDHEQYF. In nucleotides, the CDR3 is TGTGCCAGCAGCTTATCGGCGGGACCGGACCACGAGCAGTACTTC.

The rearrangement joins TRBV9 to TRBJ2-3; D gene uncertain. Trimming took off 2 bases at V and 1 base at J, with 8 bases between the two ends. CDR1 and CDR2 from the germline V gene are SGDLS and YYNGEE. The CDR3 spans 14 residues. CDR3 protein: CASSVGRGTDTQYF. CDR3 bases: TGTGCCAGCAGCGTTGGACGGGGCACAGATACGCAGTATTTT.

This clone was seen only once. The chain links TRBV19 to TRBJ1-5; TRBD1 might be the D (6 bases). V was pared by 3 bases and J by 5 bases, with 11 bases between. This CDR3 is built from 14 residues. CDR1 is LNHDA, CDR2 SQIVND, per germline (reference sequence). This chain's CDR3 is CASSIRGGDQPQHF. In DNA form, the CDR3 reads TGTGCCAGTAGTATTAGGGGGGGAGATCAGCCCCAGCATTTT.

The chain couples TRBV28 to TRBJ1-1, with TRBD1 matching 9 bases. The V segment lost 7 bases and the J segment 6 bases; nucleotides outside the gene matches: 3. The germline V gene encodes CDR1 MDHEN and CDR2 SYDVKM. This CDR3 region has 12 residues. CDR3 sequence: CASTRDRAEAFF. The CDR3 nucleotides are TGTGCCAGCACCCGGGACAGGGCTGAAGCTTTCTTT.

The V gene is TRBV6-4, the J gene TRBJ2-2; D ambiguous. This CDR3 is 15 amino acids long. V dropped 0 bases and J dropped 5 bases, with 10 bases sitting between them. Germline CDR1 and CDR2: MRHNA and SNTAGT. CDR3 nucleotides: TGTGCCAGCAGTGACTCGAATGAGGAAACCGGGGAGCTGTTTTTT. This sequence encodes CASSDSNEETGELFF.

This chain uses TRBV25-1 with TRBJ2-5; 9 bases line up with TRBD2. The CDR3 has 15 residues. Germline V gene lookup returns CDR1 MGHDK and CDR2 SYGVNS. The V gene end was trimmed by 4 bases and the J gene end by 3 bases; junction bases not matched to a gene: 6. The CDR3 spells CASSVAGEVKETQYF. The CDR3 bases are TGTGCCAGCAGTGTAGCGGGAGAAGTTAAAGAGACCCAGTACTTC.

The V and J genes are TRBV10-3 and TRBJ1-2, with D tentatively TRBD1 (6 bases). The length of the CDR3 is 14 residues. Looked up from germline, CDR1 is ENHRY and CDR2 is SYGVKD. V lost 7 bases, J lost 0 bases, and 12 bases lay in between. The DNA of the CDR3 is TGTGCCATCACGGGGGGCCCTCCTAACTATGGCTACACCTTC. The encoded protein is CAITGGPPNYGYTF.

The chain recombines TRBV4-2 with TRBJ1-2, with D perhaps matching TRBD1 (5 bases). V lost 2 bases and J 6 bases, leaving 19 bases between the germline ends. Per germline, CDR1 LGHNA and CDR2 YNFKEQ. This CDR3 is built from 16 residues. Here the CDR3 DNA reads TGTGCCAGCAGCCAACTTTGGGACCTACGAGGGGATGGCTACACCTTC. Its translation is CASSQLWDLRGDGYTF.

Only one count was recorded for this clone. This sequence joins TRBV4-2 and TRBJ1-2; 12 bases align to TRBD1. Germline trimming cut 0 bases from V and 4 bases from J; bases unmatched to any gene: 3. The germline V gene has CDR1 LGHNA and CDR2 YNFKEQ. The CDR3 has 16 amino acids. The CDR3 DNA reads TGTGCCAGCAGCCAAGATCAGGGACAGGGGGCCTATGGCTACACCTTC. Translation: CASSQDQGQGAYGYTF.

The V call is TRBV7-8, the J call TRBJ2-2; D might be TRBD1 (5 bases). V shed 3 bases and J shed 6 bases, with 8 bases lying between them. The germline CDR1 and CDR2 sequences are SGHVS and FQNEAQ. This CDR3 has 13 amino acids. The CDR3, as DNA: TGTGCCAGCAGCTTGTGGGGCCCCGGGGAGCTGTTTTTT. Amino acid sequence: CASSLWGPGELFF.

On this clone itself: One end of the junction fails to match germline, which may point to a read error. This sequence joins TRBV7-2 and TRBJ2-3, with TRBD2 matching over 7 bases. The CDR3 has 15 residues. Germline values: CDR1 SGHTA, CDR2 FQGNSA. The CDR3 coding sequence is TGTGCCAGCAGTTTAGCGGGTGCTAGCACAGATACGCAGTATTTT. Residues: CASSLAGASTDTQYF.

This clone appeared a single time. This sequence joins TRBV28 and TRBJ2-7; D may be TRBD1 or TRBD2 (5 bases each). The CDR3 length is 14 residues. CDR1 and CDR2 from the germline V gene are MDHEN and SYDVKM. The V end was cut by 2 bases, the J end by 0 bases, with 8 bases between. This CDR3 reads CASSLEGSSYEQYF. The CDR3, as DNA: TGTGCCAGCAGTTTAGAGGGGAGCTCCTACGAGCAGTACTTC.

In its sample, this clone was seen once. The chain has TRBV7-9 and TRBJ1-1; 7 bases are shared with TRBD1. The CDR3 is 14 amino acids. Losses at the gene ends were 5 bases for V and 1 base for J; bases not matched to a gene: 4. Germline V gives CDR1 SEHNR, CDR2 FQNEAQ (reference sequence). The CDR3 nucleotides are TGTGCCAGCAGCCTGGGACAGCGGAACACTGAAGCTTTCTTT. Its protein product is CASSLGQRNTEAFF.